This TCR beta chain was captured by sequencing in a study of T-cell reconstitution after alpha-beta-depleted transplantation in children. This clonotype came up many times. The V and J ends lost 4 bases and 0 bases, in that order; junction bases with no gene match: 4. The germline V gene has CDR1 MNHEY and CDR2 SVGAGI. The CDR3 is 17 amino acids. Unique molecular identifiers tagged the TCRbeta library. MiXCR, applied by TCRdb to the PCR reads, yields one record per CDR3 protein. The sample contains over 550,000 distinct CDR3 sequences, over 9.5% of which appear only once. This chain joins TRBV6-5 and TRBJ2-6; 9 positions match TRBD1. The material sequenced was PBMCs from the stem cell graft donor, taken from the stem cell graft. The source is a human donor who donated a stem cell graft to a child with acute myeloid leukemia. DNA for the CDR3: TGTGCCAGCAGTTTCGGACAGGGGTCCTCTGGGGCCAACGTCCTGACTTTC. Translation gives CASSFGQGSSGANVLTF.